Given below is one T cell receptor beta chain in context. This specimen belongs to a study of CD8+CD57+ T cells in acquired aplastic anemia. The CDR3 length is 15 residues. Germline lookup yields CDR1 SGHNT and CDR2 YYREEE (reference sequence). Trimming left V 2 bases short and J 8 bases short, with 19 bases between. Profiles of TCR beta VDJ and CDR3 were generated from a genomic DNA template. TCRdb reprocessed the reads with MiXCR, giving one entry per CDR3 protein. The table shows 200,000 to 300,000 distinct CDR3 sequences, with 82% occurring only once. Patients included in sequencing had previously demonstrated CD8+CD57+ cell expansion by flow cytometry.

The chain couples TRBV5-4 to TRBJ1-2; perhaps TRBD1 as D (5 bases). The sample taken for sequencing was sorted CD4+, CD8+, or CD8+CD57+ T cells (not recorded which) from PBMCs. This receptor was obtained from a human donor with aplastic anemia. Written as DNA, the CDR3 is TGTGCCAGCAGCTTTGCTAGGGACGGCGCAGGGGGCTACACCTTC. Its protein is CASSFARDGAGGYTF.